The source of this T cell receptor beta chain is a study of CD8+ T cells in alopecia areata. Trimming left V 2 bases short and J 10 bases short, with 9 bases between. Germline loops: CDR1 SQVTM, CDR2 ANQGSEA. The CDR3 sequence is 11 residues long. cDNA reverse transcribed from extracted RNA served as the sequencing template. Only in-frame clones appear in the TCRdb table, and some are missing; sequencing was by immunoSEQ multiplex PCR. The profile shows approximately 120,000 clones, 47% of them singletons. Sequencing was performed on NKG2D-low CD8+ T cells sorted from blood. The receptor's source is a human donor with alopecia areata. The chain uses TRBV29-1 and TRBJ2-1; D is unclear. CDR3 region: CSVESGIEQFF. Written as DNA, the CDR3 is TGCAGCGTTGAATCCGGAATAGAGCAGTTCTTC.